This TCR beta chain was identified in a study of blood T cells in healthy people across ages. Study in general: Roughly one uniquely barcoded beta molecule per two T cells was captured.

CDR3 length: 14 amino acids. Germline values: CDR1 DFQATT, CDR2 SNEGSKA (reference sequence). V lost 6 bases, J lost 0 bases, and 13 bases lay in between. There are a few counts of this clonotype. Combining a sample-barcoded 5' primer with a J-beta primer mix, a second PCR ran for roughly 7 to 12 cycles. A template-switch adaptor with 12 random nucleotides tagged each cDNA molecule. TCRdb itself ran the 5' RACE reads through MiXCR, one entry per CDR3 protein. The sample records hundreds of thousands of distinct CDR3 sequences, approximately 49% being singletons. Healthy Caucasian individuals from Russia aged roughly 6 to 95 served as donors.

The V and J genes are TRBV20-1 and TRBJ2-3; D may be TRBD1 or TRBD2 (5 bases each). The sample was blood. The sequence was collected from a woman aged 60-70 years in good health. The CDR3 coding sequence is TGCAGTGCCCCCAAGGGACCTAGCACAGATACGCAGTATTTT. Encoded protein: CSAPKGPSTDTQYF.